Presented here are 32 T cell receptor beta chains from one specimen sequenced in a study of CD8 T cells in Susac syndrome. With random hexamers, roughly 0.45 to 1 ug RNA was reverse transcribed. TCRdb fed the immunoSEQ multiplex PCR reads into MiXCR, producing one record per CDR3 protein. The data hold more than 80,000 distinct CDR3 sequences, with roughly 95% observed a single time. Sequencing input: CD8+ T cells from PBMCs. The receptor source for this set is a human donor with Susac syndrome.

The rearrangement uses TRBV3-1 and TRBJ2-5; TRBD2 matches at 12 bases. CDR1 LGHDT and CDR2 YNNKEL come from the germline V gene (reference sequence). This CDR3 is 19 amino acids long. V lost 0 bases to trimming and J lost 1 base; unmatched junction nucleotides: 9. As DNA, the CDR3 is TGTGCCAGCAGCCAAGATCCTCTGACTAGCGGGGGCCCCCAAGAGACCCAGTACTTC. Translated: CASSQDPLTSGGPQETQYF.

CDR3 in amino acids: CASSFGAGTGSPLHF. CDR3 nucleotide sequence: TGTGCCAGCAGTTTTGGGGCAGGGACAGGTTCACCCCTCCACTTT. V is TRBV27 and J is TRBJ1-6, with 8 bases lining up with TRBD1. Per germline, CDR1 MNHEY and CDR2 SMNVEV (reference sequence). This CDR3 is built from 15 residues. J was trimmed by 9 bases and V by 3 bases; bases with no gene match: 7.

The chain combines TRBV7-9 with TRBJ2-5; D may be TRBD1 (6 bases). V lost 4 bases and J lost 1, with 10 bases in between. The length of the CDR3 is 14 residues. Germline V gene data show CDR1 as SEHNR and CDR2 as FQNEAQ (reference sequence). This CDR3 reads CASSSGQTQETQYF. The DNA of the CDR3 is TGTGCCAGCAGCTCAGGACAGACCCAAGAGACCCAGTACTTC.

The chain has TRBV20-1 and TRBJ1-1, with 10 bases identical to TRBD1. With 2 bases clipped from V and 7 bases from J, the junction kept 10 bases outside the gene matches. Germline V gene sequence: CDR1 DFQATT, CDR2 SNEGSKA (reference sequence). This CDR3 is built from 15 residues. The CDR3 spells CSARPPGQGGIEAFF. In DNA form, the CDR3 reads TGCAGTGCTAGACCGCCCGGACAGGGGGGCATTGAAGCTTTCTTT.

This chain joins TRBV6-2 or TRBV6-3 and TRBJ1-1, with 7 positions matching TRBD1. V trimming: 8 bases; J trimming: 0 bases; junction bases outside the gene matches: 6. This CDR3 spans 14 amino acids. Germline V gene sequence: CDR1 MNHEY, CDR2 SVGEGT. The CDR3 nucleotides are TGTGCCAGCCGGGCGACAGGGATGAACACTGAAGCTTTCTTT. It encodes CASRATGMNTEAFF.

This sequence joins TRBV9 and TRBJ2-1; D remains unclear. Between the trimmed V and J ends, which lost 3 bases and 7 bases, there was a span of 5 bases. The germline V gene encodes CDR1 SGDLS and CDR2 YYNGEE. The CDR3 consists of 11 residues. The CDR3 DNA reads TGTGCCAGCAGCGATGTGAATGAGCAGTTCTTC. It is translated as CASSDVNEQFF.

The gene calls are TRBV9 and TRBJ2-7; D not certain. Per the germline V gene, CDR1 is SGDLS and CDR2 is YYNGEE. The V and J ends lost 0 bases and 4 bases respectively, with 11 bases between them. The CDR3 loop spans 14 amino acids. The DNA of the CDR3 is TGTGCCAGCAGCGTAGGAACACAGCCTTACGAGCAGTACTTC. Its protein product is CASSVGTQPYEQYF.

This rearrangement joins TRBV27 to TRBJ1-1; 7 bases align to TRBD1. This CDR3 spans 12 amino acids. Germline V gene sequence: CDR1 MNHEY, CDR2 SMNVEV (reference sequence). Trimming cost V 6 bases and J 5 bases; bases outside gene matches: 3. The CDR3 region has the DNA TGTGCCAGCAGCCAGACAGGGACTGAAGCTTTCTTT. The encoded protein is CASSQTGTEAFF.

The chain is built from TRBV7-9 and TRBJ1-2, with TRBD1 matching over 9 bases. There are 17 residues in the CDR3. In germline, CDR1 is SEHNR, CDR2 FQNEAQ (reference sequence). V lost 5 bases and J lost 4; bases outside the gene matches: 14. The CDR3 DNA reads TGTGCCAGCAGCCCAGCTGGCCCGTGGGACAGGGCCTATGGCTACACCTTC. It translates to CASSPAGPWDRAYGYTF.

This chain joins TRBV29-1 and TRBJ2-1, with 9 positions matching TRBD1. Germline V gene sequence: CDR1 SQVTM, CDR2 ANQGSEA. CDR3 length equals 14 residues. The trim removed 6 bases at V and 5 bases at J, leaving 8 bases unmatched. CDR3 amino acids: CSVSTGTGNNEQFF. The CDR3 region has the DNA TGCAGCGTCTCCACCGGGACAGGGAACAATGAGCAGTTCTTC.

The chain recombines TRBV27 with TRBJ2-3; either TRBD1 or TRBD2 may supply D (5 bases each). Germline CDR1 MNHEY, CDR2 SMNVEV (reference sequence). Trimming took 7 bases from V and 1 from J, leaving 15 bases between them. The CDR3 loop spans 15 amino acids. The CDR3 region is CASTVSWGRTDTQYF. CDR3 sequence (DNA): TGTGCCAGCACCGTATCTTGGGGACGCACAGATACGCAGTATTTT.

This chain links TRBV20-1 with TRBJ2-7; possible D gene TRBD1, 5 bases. Per germline, CDR1 DFQATT and CDR2 SNEGSKA (reference sequence). The CDR3 runs 15 residues. Trimming pared 0 bases from V and 0 bases from J, leaving 12 bases between. The CDR3 DNA follows: TGCAGTGCTAGAGATCGGCAGGGATACTCCTACGAGCAGTACTTC. Amino acids: CSARDRQGYSYEQYF.

The genes are TRBV29-1 and TRBJ2-3, with a tentative D call TRBD2 (6 bases). CDR3 size: 15 residues. The germline V and J ends were trimmed by 4 bases and 4 bases, with 18 bases remaining between them. Germline V gene lookup returns CDR1 SQVTM and CDR2 ANQGSEA. The CDR3: CSVAQGGHGSDTQYF. As DNA, the CDR3 is TGCAGCGTTGCTCAGGGAGGTCACGGGTCAGATACGCAGTATTTT.

The chain employs TRBV4-1 and TRBJ1-2, with a weak D call TRBD1 (5 bases). Germline V gives CDR1 MGHRA, CDR2 YSYEKL. There are 16 residues in the CDR3. V was clipped by 4 bases and J by 5 bases, with 20 bases between them. In DNA form, the CDR3 reads TGCGCCAGCAGCCTTGGGGGAGAACTATTTGAGTATGGCTACACCTTC. As protein: CASSLGGELFEYGYTF.

This clonotype was detected only once. V is TRBV13 and J is TRBJ1-2; D remains ambiguous. Germline values: CDR1 PRHDT, CDR2 FYEKMQ (reference sequence). V was clipped by 0 bases and J by 2 bases, with 10 bases between them. This CDR3 has 15 residues. The CDR3 loop is CASSLGEGPNYGYTF. The CDR3 DNA sequence: TGTGCCAGCAGCTTAGGCGAAGGACCGAACTATGGCTACACCTTC.

The rearrangement links TRBV18 to TRBJ2-1, with 8 bases identical to TRBD2. Trimming at V came to 1 base and at J to 2 bases, leaving 4 bases not matched to a gene. The CDR3 has 16 amino acids. The germline V gene encodes CDR1 KGHSH and CDR2 LQKENI. The DNA of the CDR3 is TGTGCCAGCTCACCACAGGCGGGGGGCGCCTACAATGAGCAGTTCTTC. It yields the protein CASSPQAGGAYNEQFF.

CDR3 sequence: CASSYSLTGGLGELFF. CDR3 bases: TGTGCCAGCAGTTACTCTTTAACCGGGGGGCTAGGGGAGCTGTTTTTT. The J gene is TRBJ2-2, the V gene TRBV6-5; D might be TRBD2 (7 bases). Trimming took 0 bases from V and 8 from J, leaving 16 bases between them. Germline CDR1 is MNHEY and CDR2 is SVGAGI. CDR3 length equals 16 residues.

The chain carries TRBV5-1 and TRBJ2-3; no clear D. In germline, CDR1 is SGHRS, CDR2 YFSETQ. Between the trimmed V and J ends, which lost 4 bases and 2 bases, there was a span of 8 bases. The CDR3 spans 13 residues. This chain's CDR3 is CASSPDPTDTQYF. The CDR3 DNA is TGCGCCAGCAGCCCAGACCCCACAGATACGCAGTATTTT.

This chain uses TRBV9 with TRBJ2-5; 8 positions agree with TRBD1. Trimming cost V 3 bases and J 3 bases; bases outside gene matches: 4. CDR3 length: 14 residues. The germline V gene has CDR1 SGDLS and CDR2 YYNGEE. CDR3 nucleotides: TGTGCCAGCAGCGCACAGACAGGGGAAGAGACCCAGTACTTC. Its protein is CASSAQTGEETQYF.

The chain couples TRBV19 to TRBJ2-1; D gene ambiguous. V was cut by 10 bases and J by 6 bases, with 7 bases left in between. Germline assignment: CDR1 LNHDA and CDR2 SQIVND (reference sequence). CDR3 length: 10 amino acids. The DNA of the CDR3 is TGTGCCACCGGGCTCAATGAGCAGTTCTTC. Amino acids: CATGLNEQFF.

The genes are TRBV5-1 and TRBJ2-6; D might be TRBD1 (7 bases). Trimming left V 4 bases short and J 1 base short, with 21 bases between. Germline CDR1 reads SGHRS; CDR2 reads YFSETQ. CDR3 length: 19 residues. The CDR3 loop reads CASSPPAGTETSGANVLTF. CDR3 in DNA: TGCGCCAGCAGCCCCCCGGCGGGGACAGAAACTTCTGGGGCCAACGTCCTGACTTTC.

The chain couples TRBV27 to TRBJ1-4; a weak D match, TRBD1 (6 bases). Germline CDR1 and CDR2: MNHEY and SMNVEV (reference sequence). The CDR3 runs to 12 residues. Deletions cut 8 bases from V and 8 bases from J, with 12 bases between. CDR3 in amino acids: CASQGGDEKLFF. CDR3 DNA sequence: TGTGCCAGCCAAGGGGGGGACGAAAAACTGTTTTTT.

This clonotype was recorded a few times. The V gene is TRBV5-4, the J gene TRBJ2-7; D not certain. The ends were cut back, 2 bases at V and 2 bases at J, with 5 bases in the middle. The CDR3 has 12 residues. Germline lookup yields CDR1 SGHNT and CDR2 YYREEE (reference sequence). DNA of the CDR3: TGTGCCAGCAGCTTATCGACCTACGAGCAGTACTTC. Its translation is CASSLSTYEQYF.

The chain couples TRBV10-1 to TRBJ2-3; TRBD2 might be the D (5 bases). Germline V gene lookup returns CDR1 WNHNN and CDR2 SYGVQD (reference sequence). The CDR3 length is 14 residues. The V end was cut by 3 bases, the J end by 1 base, with 8 bases between. CDR3 loop: CASSEERRTDTQYF. The CDR3 bases are TGCGCCAGCAGTGAAGAGCGGCGCACAGATACGCAGTATTTT.

The chain links TRBV9 to TRBJ2-3; D not resolved. This CDR3 has 14 residues. Germline CDR1 SGDLS, CDR2 YYNGEE. V lost 2 bases, J lost 1 base, and 8 bases lay in between. The CDR3 is CASSVNQGTDTQYF. In DNA, the CDR3 is TGTGCCAGCAGCGTCAACCAGGGCACAGATACGCAGTATTTT. The full variable domain, completed using reference TRBV9 and TRBJ2-3, is DSGVTQTPKHLITATGQRVTLRCSPRSGDLSVYWYQQSLDQGLQFLIQYYNGEERAKGNILERFSAQQFPDLHSELNLSSLELGDSALYFCASSVNQGTDTQYFGPGTRLTVL.

The rearrangement uses TRBV9 and TRBJ2-1; 8 bases align to TRBD2. The germline V gene has CDR1 SGDLS and CDR2 YYNGEE. J gave up 5 bases and V 10 bases, and 14 bases lay outside the gene matches. The CDR3 has 15 residues. The CDR3 here is CASNADGGAHNEQFF. As DNA, the CDR3 is TGTGCCTCCAACGCCGACGGGGGGGCCCACAATGAGCAGTTCTTC.

This chain connects TRBV6-5 to TRBJ2-7; 7 bases match TRBD1. The length of the CDR3 is 16 residues. V lost 2 bases to trimming and J lost 1 base; unmatched junction nucleotides: 8. Germline V gene lookup returns CDR1 MNHEY and CDR2 SVGAGI. The CDR3 DNA reads TGTGCCAGCAGTTACCGAACTCCGGGACAGTCCTACGAGCAGTACTTC. Its translation: CASSYRTPGQSYEQYF.

This clonotype was recorded a few times. This chain connects TRBV12-3 or TRBV12-4 to TRBJ2-7; tentative D call: TRBD2 (6 bases). This CDR3 spans 14 amino acids. V was cut by 5 bases and J by 5 bases, with 16 bases left in between. CDR3 sequence reads: CASSSPAGQHEQYF. As DNA, the CDR3 is TGTGCCAGCAGTAGCCCAGCGGGTCAACACGAGCAGTACTTC.

This clonotype was found once. The CDR3, as DNA: TGTGCCAGCAGTGGGGCCGGGACAGGGACTTTGGACTACACCTTC. Translated: CASSGAGTGTLDYTF. The chain recombines TRBV2 with TRBJ1-2, with TRBD1 matching over 9 bases. V was pared by 4 bases and J by 10 bases, with 13 bases of the junction left unmatched. CDR3 size: 15 residues. Germline values: CDR1 SNHLY, CDR2 FYNNEI.

This clonotype was counted a single time. V usage is TRBV10-2 and J usage is TRBJ2-3; 9 nucleotides line up with TRBD1. In germline, CDR1 is WSHSY, CDR2 SAAADI. The CDR3 spans 15 residues. The J segment lost 1 base and the V segment lost 6 bases, leaving 5 bases of the junction unmatched. The DNA for the CDR3 is TGCGCCAGCAGGATGAGGGACAGGGGCACAGATACGCAGTATTTT. This gives the protein CASRMRDRGTDTQYF.

This CDR3 is CASSVGTGYNEQFF. The CDR3 DNA reads as TGTGCCAGCAGCGTGGGGACAGGTTACAATGAGCAGTTCTTC. V is TRBV5-6 and J is TRBJ2-1, with 8 bases aligning to TRBD1. V lost 4 bases to trimming and J lost 4 bases; unmatched junction nucleotides: 4. Germline V CDR1 and CDR2: SGHDT, YYEEEE. The CDR3 is made up of 14 amino acids.

V usage is TRBV15 and J usage is TRBJ2-1; D is perhaps TRBD2 (6 bases). Trimming pared 5 bases from V and 6 bases from J, leaving 14 bases between. Germline assignment: CDR1 LNHNV and CDR2 YYDKDF (reference sequence). The length of the CDR3 is 14 residues. CDR3 sequence: CATSPGRGSNEQFF. The CDR3, as DNA: TGTGCCACCAGCCCTGGGCGGGGTTCCAATGAGCAGTTCTTC.